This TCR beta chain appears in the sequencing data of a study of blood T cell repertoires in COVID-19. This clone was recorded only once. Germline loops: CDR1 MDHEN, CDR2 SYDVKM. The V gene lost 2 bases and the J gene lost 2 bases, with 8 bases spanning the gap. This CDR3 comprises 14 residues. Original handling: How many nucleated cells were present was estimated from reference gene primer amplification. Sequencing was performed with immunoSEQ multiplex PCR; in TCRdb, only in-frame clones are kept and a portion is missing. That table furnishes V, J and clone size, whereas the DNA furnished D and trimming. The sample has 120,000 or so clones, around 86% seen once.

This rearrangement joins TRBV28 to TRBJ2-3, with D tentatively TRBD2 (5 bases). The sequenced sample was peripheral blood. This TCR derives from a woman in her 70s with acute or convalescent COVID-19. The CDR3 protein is CASSLPRDTDTQYF. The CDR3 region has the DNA TGTGCCAGCAGTTTACCCCGGGACACAGATACGCAGTATTTT.